Each of the 13 T cell receptor beta chains below was sequenced from the same sample in a study of T-cell memory formation after mild COVID-19. MiXCR, applied by TCRdb to the 5' RACE reads, yields one record per CDR3 protein. The data contain 350,000 to 500,000 distinct CDR3 sequences, more than 20% of them singletons. Material for sequencing was PBMCs or a T cell subset sorted from them (not recorded which). The source is an adult woman who had mild COVID-19 (a few samples of this study predate the infection). Cell type and time point are not known.

V is TRBV12-3 or TRBV12-4 and J is TRBJ2-7, with D tentatively TRBD2 (5 bases). This CDR3 is built from 13 residues. V was shortened by 3 bases and J by 3 bases, with 9 bases between the two germline ends. This CDR3 reads CASSFRGYYEQYF. The DNA for the CDR3 is TGTGCCAGCAGTTTTCGGGGTTACTACGAGCAGTACTTC.

The rearrangement links TRBV2 to TRBJ1-4, with D tentatively TRBD1 (6 bases). The V end was cut by 7 bases, the J end by 4 bases, with 16 bases between. Germline V gene lookup returns CDR1 SNHLY and CDR2 FYNNEI. CDR3 length equals 15 residues. The CDR3 bases are TGTGCCAGCACCGCGAGGACAGTTATTAATGAAAAACTGTTTTTT. Protein: CASTARTVINEKLFF.

This clonotype was detected a few times. This rearrangement joins TRBV15 to TRBJ2-1; 11 bases map to TRBD2. Germline CDR1 is LNHNV and CDR2 is YYDKDF (reference sequence). V shed 0 bases, J shed 4 bases, and the junction held 5 bases outside the gene matches. The CDR3 is 17 amino acids. The CDR3 DNA reads as TGTGCCACCAGCAGAGACCAGGGACTAGCGGCTTACAATGAGCAGTTCTTC. This codes for CATSRDQGLAAYNEQFF.

This chain connects TRBV7-3 to TRBJ2-5; D is possibly TRBD1 (6 bases). Trimming stripped 3 bases from V and 2 bases from J, with 10 bases between. The CDR3 has 14 residues. Germline V gene data show CDR1 as SGHTA and CDR2 as FQGTGA. CDR3 in DNA: TGTGCCAGCAGCTTTGCCGGGACACAAGAGACCCAGTACTTC. Translating gives CASSFAGTQETQYF.

This clonotype was recorded a few times. V gene TRBV12-3 or TRBV12-4 combines with J gene TRBJ2-3, with 13 positions matching TRBD2. The CDR3 has 15 residues. Trimming at V came to 5 bases and at J to 14 bases, leaving 13 bases not matched to a gene. The CDR3 spells CASSRPGLAGSRPYF. CDR3 DNA sequence: TGTGCCAGCAGTAGACCGGGACTAGCGGGGTCCCGACCGTATTTT.

The chain recombines TRBV6-2 or TRBV6-3 with TRBJ1-1, with TRBD1 identical over 8 bases. CDR1 and CDR2 (germline): MNHEY, SVGEGT. This CDR3 has 15 amino acids. The V gene end was trimmed by 4 bases and the J gene end by 1 base; junction bases not matched to a gene: 5. DNA of the CDR3: TGTGCCAGCAGTTTGTTGGACAGGGAGAACACTGAAGCTTTCTTT. Protein: CASSLLDRENTEAFF.

The chain recombines TRBV6-2 or TRBV6-3 with TRBJ2-7; 7 bases match TRBD1. The CDR3 is 14 amino acids. Germline loops: CDR1 MNHEY, CDR2 SVGEGT. V gave up 6 bases and J gave up 7 bases; unmatched junction bases: 12. Here the CDR3 reads CASRAERGRREQYF. In nucleotides, the CDR3 is TGTGCCAGCAGGGCGGAAAGGGGGCGTCGAGAGCAGTACTTC.

The CDR3: CASSRRGQGWNIQYF. CDR3 bases: TGTGCCAGCAGCAGGAGGGGACAGGGGTGGAACATTCAGTACTTC. The rearrangement links TRBV12-3 or TRBV12-4 to TRBJ2-4; 10 bases align to TRBD1. The V gene end was trimmed by 6 bases and the J gene end by 7 bases; junction bases not matched to a gene: 9. The CDR3 is made up of 15 amino acids.

This clonotype was observed a few times. V is TRBV5-1 and J is TRBJ2-7; D gene uncertain. Trimming took 0 bases from V and 2 from J, leaving 9 bases between them. In germline, CDR1 is SGHRS, CDR2 YFSETQ. The CDR3 contains 14 residues. The CDR3 sequence is CASSLAGSTYEQYF. DNA for the CDR3: TGCGCCAGCAGCTTGGCCGGGTCGACCTACGAGCAGTACTTC. Full variable domain (remainder filled in from reference TRBV5-1 and TRBJ2-7): KAGVTQTPRYLIKTRGQQVTLSCSPISGHRSVSWYQQTPGQGLQFLFEYFSETQRNKGNFPGRFSGRQFSNSRSEMNVSTLELGDSALYLCASSLAGSTYEQYFGPGTRLTVT.

This clonotype was found a few times. V is TRBV6-6 and J is TRBJ1-1; TRBD1 agrees at 9 bases. Unmatched junction bases numbered 9, after V lost 6 bases and J lost 1 base. The CDR3 is 16 residues long. Germline V gives CDR1 MNHNY, CDR2 SVGAGI (reference sequence). The CDR3 spells CASRAAPQGANTEAFF. Here the CDR3 DNA reads TGTGCCAGCAGGGCCGCTCCACAGGGGGCGAACACTGAAGCTTTCTTT.

This clonotype showed up just a few times. The chain joins TRBV7-9 to TRBJ2-4, with 8 bases identical to TRBD1. Trimming at V came to 5 bases and at J to 7 bases, leaving 4 bases not matched to a gene. Germline CDR1 is SEHNR and CDR2 is FQNEAQ (reference sequence). The CDR3 spans 13 residues. CDR3 in DNA: TGTGCCAGCAGCCCAACAGGGGGTAACATTCAGTACTTC. It encodes CASSPTGGNIQYF.

The chain couples TRBV4-3 to TRBJ2-5; perhaps TRBD2 as D (6 bases). V was cut by 0 bases and J by 2 bases, with 10 bases left in between. Germline V gene data show CDR1 as LGHNA and CDR2 as YSLEER. The CDR3 consists of 15 residues. The CDR3 DNA is TGCGCCAGCAGCCAAGATGGGGGACTGCAAGAGACCCAGTACTTC. Its protein product is CASSQDGGLQETQYF.

This chain connects TRBV6-5 to TRBJ2-3; 10 bases fit TRBD2. J lost 5 bases, V lost 2 bases, and 7 bases had no gene match. Germline CDR1 and CDR2: MNHEY and SVGAGI. The CDR3 consists of 16 residues. CDR3 sequence (DNA): TGTGCCAGCAGTTACGCTCTAGCGGGAGTAGGAGATACGCAGTATTTT. Translation: CASSYALAGVGDTQYF.